This entry concerns a single TCR beta chain. Its antigen is not identified. These data come from a study of T cells in Graves' hyperthyroidism and ophthalmopathy. Researchers amplified the TCR beta CDR3 regions from RNA transcripts. HTBI primers were the set used in a first-round RT-PCR of the TCR CDR3. MiXCR, run by TCRdb on the multiplex PCR reads, gives a single entry per CDR3 protein. Among hundreds of thousands of distinct CDR3 sequences listed, approximately 14% were seen once. Reasons for excluding patients were uncontrolled infection, other autoimmune disease, pregnancy or lactation. The diagnoses drew upon clinical symptoms, serum thyroxine and TRAb, thyroid ultrasound and orbital computed tomography. Cells are PBMCs isolated from approximately 9.2 ml of fresh blood. The CDR3 loop spans 13 amino acids. V was pared by 4 bases and J by 8 bases, with 14 bases between. Germline CDR1 and CDR2: SQVTM and ANQGSEA.

Broader study findings: Most thyroid-expanded clonotypes above 0.001 were also found in blood.

This rearrangement joins TRBV29-1 to TRBJ1-4; TRBD1 might be the D (6 bases). The sequenced sample consisted of blood. The sequence was collected from a woman aged 18 to 35 with Graves' hyperthyroidism. The CDR3 DNA reads as TGCAGCGTTGCGGGCAGGGGAAGGGAAAAACTGTTTTTT. Translating gives CSVAGRGREKLFF.